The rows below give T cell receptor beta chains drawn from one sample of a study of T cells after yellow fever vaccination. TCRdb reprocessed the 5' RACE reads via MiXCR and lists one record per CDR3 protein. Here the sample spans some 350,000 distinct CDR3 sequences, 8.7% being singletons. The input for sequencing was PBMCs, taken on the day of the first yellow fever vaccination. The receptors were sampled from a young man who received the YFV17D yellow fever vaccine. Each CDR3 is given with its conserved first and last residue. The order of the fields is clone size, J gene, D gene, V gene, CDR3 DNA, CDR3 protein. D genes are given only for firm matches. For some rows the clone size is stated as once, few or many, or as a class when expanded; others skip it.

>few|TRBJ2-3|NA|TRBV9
TGTGCCAGCGGGGACTCCGCGGCCTCGCGCACAGATACGCAGTATTTT
CASGDSAASRTDTQYF
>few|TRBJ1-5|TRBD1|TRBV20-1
TGCAGTGCTAGTGGACAGGGCGGCCAGCCCCAGCATTTT
CSASGQGGQPQHF
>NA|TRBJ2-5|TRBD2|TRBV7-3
TGTGCCAGCAGCTCAACCGGGGGGGGAGAGACCCAGTACTTC
CASSSTGGGETQYF
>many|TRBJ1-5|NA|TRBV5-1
TGCGCCAGCAGCTGGGGGGCCGGGGATAGCAATCAGCCCCAGCATTTT
CASSWGAGDSNQPQHF
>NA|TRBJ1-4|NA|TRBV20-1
TGCAGTGCTAACGAAGAGTCCCGCTCTAATGAAAAACTGTTTTTT
CSANEESRSNEKLFF
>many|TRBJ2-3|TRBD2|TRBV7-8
TGTGCCAGCAGCTTAGTAGGACTAGCGGGTCCAGATACGCAGTATTTT
CASSLVGLAGPDTQYF
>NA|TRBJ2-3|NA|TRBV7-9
TGTGCCAGCAGGGTGGACAGCACAGATACGCAGTATTTT
CASRVDSTDTQYF
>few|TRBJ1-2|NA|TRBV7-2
TGTGCCAGCAGCTTCGACAGGACTGGGGGGTATGGCTACACCTTC
CASSFDRTGGYGYTF
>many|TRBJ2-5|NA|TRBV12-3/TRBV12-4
TGTGCCAGCAGTTCCCCCGACAGGGAGGGAGAGACCCAGTACTTC
CASSSPDREGETQYF
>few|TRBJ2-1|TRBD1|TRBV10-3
TGTGCCATCAGAGTGACAGGGAGCTCCTACAATGAGCAGTTCTTC
CAIRVTGSSYNEQFF
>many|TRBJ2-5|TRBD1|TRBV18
TGTGCCAGCTCACCGCGATCAGGGGGCGAAGAGACCCAGTACTTC
CASSPRSGGEETQYF
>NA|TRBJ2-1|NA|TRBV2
TGTGCCAGCAGGAGGGACACTGCCTCCTACAATGAGCAGTTCTTC
CASRRDTASYNEQFF
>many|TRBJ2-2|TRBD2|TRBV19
TGTGCCAGTACCCAAAGCGGGGCCCCCACCGGGGAGCTGTTTTTT
CASTQSGAPTGELFF
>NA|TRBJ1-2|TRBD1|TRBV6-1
TGTGCCAGCAGTCGATCCGGGCAGGGGGTTTATGGCTACACCTTC
CASSRSGQGVYGYTF
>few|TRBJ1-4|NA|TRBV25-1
TGTGCCAGCAGTCATGGGACTAATGAAAAACTGTTTTTT
CASSHGTNEKLFF
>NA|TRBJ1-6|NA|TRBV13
TGTGCCAGCAGCCTCAACTACTACAGTAATTCACCCCTCCACTTT
CASSLNYYSNSPLHF
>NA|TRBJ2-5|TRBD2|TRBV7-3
TGTGCCAGCAGCTTGAGCGGGGCTTACCAAGAGACCCAGTACTTC
CASSLSGAYQETQYF
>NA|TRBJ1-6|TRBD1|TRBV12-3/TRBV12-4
TGTGCCAGCAAGTCCCGACAGGGGGAATCACCCCTCCACTTT
CASKSRQGESPLHF
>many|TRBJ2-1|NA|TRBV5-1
TGCGCCAGCAGCTTGGAACCCAGCTCCTACAATGAGCAGTTCTTC
CASSLEPSSYNEQFF
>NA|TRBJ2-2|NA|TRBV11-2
TGTGCCGGCAGCCGACAGTCGAACACCGGGGAGCTGTTTTTT
CAGSRQSNTGELFF
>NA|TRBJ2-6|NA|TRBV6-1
TGTGCCAGCAGGCACCAGGTGGCTGGGGCCAACGTCCTGACTTTC
CASRHQVAGANVLTF
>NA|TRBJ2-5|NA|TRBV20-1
TGCAGTGCTAGGGGGTTACAGGGTCGAGAGACCCAGTACTTC
CSARGLQGRETQYF
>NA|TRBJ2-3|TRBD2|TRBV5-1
TGCGCCAGCAGCTTGACTAGCGGGGGCCTTAGCACAGATACGCAGTATTTT
CASSLTSGGLSTDTQYF